Listed below are T cell receptor beta chains from one sample, sequenced in a study of blood T cells in healthy people across ages. TCRdb reprocessed the 5' RACE reads via MiXCR and lists one record per CDR3 protein. The repertoire has approximately 820,000 distinct CDR3 sequences, approximately 44% of them found once; the top ten carry around 18%. Sample: blood. The receptors were sampled from a man in his fifties or sixties in good health. The CDR3 runs from the conserved cysteine through the conserved F or W.

j_gene: TRBJ2-1; v_gene: TRBV7-2; CDR3aa: CASSPSTRGDNEQFF
j_gene: TRBJ1-2; v_gene: TRBV2; CDR3aa: CASSVKTGGGYTF
j_gene: TRBJ2-3; v_gene: TRBV12-3/TRBV12-4; CDR3aa: CASSLKGATDTQYF
j_gene: TRBJ2-1; v_gene: TRBV12-3/TRBV12-4; CDR3aa: CASTETSGGAQFF
j_gene: TRBJ1-2; v_gene: TRBV11-2; CDR3aa: CASSLVPTNYGYTF
j_gene: TRBJ2-7; v_gene: TRBV20-1; CDR3aa: CSAATTPGNYEQYF
j_gene: TRBJ2-1; v_gene: TRBV7-2; CDR3aa: CASSLTNYNEQFF
j_gene: TRBJ2-1; v_gene: TRBV14; CDR3aa: CASSWDQGNEQFF
j_gene: TRBJ2-1; v_gene: TRBV2; CDR3aa: CASRAGGPNEQFF
j_gene: TRBJ1-1; v_gene: TRBV18; CDR3aa: CASSPPTTNTEAFF
j_gene: TRBJ2-3; v_gene: TRBV7-6; CDR3aa: CASSLAETSGGTDTQYF
j_gene: TRBJ2-4; v_gene: TRBV7-2; CDR3aa: CASSALGAKNIQYF
j_gene: TRBJ1-5; v_gene: TRBV2; CDR3aa: CASRSGQGPERDQPQHF
j_gene: TRBJ1-2; v_gene: TRBV6-2/TRBV6-3; CDR3aa: CASSDAGTPYGYTF
j_gene: TRBJ2-1; v_gene: TRBV7-9; CDR3aa: CASTETGTGVAEQFF
j_gene: TRBJ2-6; v_gene: TRBV5-1; CDR3aa: CASSWTDSGANVLTF
j_gene: TRBJ1-4; v_gene: TRBV20-1; CDR3aa: CSVEPGEKLFF
j_gene: -; v_gene: TRBV5-8; CDR3aa: CASSLLAGGRYNEQYF
j_gene: TRBJ2-1; v_gene: TRBV12-3/TRBV12-4; CDR3aa: CASSPGTSSGTQFF
j_gene: TRBJ2-2; v_gene: TRBV7-2; CDR3aa: CASSLVGRAGELFF
j_gene: TRBJ2-2; v_gene: TRBV6-1; CDR3aa: CASSTLTGELFF
j_gene: TRBJ1-5; v_gene: TRBV5-1; CDR3aa: CASSLGTTSNQPQHF
j_gene: TRBJ1-5; v_gene: TRBV6-5; CDR3aa: CASSYSKPGTGGNQPQHF
j_gene: TRBJ1-1; v_gene: TRBV6-2/TRBV6-3; CDR3aa: CASSFSGQPLNTEAFF
j_gene: TRBJ1-1; v_gene: TRBV3-1; CDR3aa: CASSQEKGRVAEAFF
j_gene: TRBJ1-6; v_gene: TRBV6-5; CDR3aa: CASSYSPDSPLHF
j_gene: -; v_gene: TRBV6-6; CDR3aa: CASSPRVGAGEQYF
j_gene: TRBJ2-7; v_gene: TRBV11-2; CDR3aa: CASSPRTSGGSYEQYF
j_gene: TRBJ1-2; v_gene: TRBV12-3/TRBV12-4; CDR3aa: CASSYQGGNGYTF
j_gene: TRBJ1-6; v_gene: TRBV27; CDR3aa: CASSIAIRDRASPLHF
j_gene: TRBJ2-1; v_gene: TRBV5-1; CDR3aa: CASSFDNFSSYNEQFF
j_gene: TRBJ1-1; v_gene: TRBV20-1; CDR3aa: CSARDVGRLNTKAFF
j_gene: TRBJ2-5; v_gene: TRBV5-4; CDR3aa: CASSLGVGIQETQYF
j_gene: TRBJ2-6; v_gene: TRBV3-1; CDR3aa: CASSQTGHGANVLTF